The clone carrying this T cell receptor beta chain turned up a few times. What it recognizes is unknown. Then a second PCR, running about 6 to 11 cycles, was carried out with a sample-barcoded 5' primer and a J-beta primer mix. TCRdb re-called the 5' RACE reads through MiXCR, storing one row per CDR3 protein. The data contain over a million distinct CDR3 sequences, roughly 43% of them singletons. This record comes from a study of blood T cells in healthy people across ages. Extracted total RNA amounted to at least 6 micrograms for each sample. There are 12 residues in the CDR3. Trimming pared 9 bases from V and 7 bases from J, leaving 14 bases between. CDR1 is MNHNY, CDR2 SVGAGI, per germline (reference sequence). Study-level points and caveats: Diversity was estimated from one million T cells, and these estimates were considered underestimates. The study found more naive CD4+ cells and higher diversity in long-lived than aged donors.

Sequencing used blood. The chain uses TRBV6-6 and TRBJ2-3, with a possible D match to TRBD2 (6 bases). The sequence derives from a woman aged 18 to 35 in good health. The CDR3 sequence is CASSGTINTQYF. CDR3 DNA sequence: TGTGCCAGTAGCGGAACTATCAATACGCAGTATTTT.